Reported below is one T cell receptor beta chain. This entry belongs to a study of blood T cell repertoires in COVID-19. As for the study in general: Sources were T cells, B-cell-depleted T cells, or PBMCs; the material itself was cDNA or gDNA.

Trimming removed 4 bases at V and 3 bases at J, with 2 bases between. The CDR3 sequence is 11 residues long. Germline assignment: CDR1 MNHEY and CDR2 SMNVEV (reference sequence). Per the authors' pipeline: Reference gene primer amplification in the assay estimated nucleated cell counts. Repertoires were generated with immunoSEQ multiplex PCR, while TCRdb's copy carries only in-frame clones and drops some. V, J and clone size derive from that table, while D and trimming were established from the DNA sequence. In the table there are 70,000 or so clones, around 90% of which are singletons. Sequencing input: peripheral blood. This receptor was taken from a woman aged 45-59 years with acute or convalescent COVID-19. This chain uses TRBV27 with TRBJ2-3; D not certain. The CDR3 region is CASSSTDTQYF. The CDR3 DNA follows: TGTGCCAGCAGTTCGACAGATACGCAGTATTTT.